This T cell receptor beta chain was sequenced for a study of blood T cells in healthy people across ages. General study points: A roughly linear age-dependent decrease characterized TCR beta diversity per million T cells.

This clonotype was counted a single time. Its specificity is unknown. V was pared by 3 bases and J by 6 bases, with 18 bases between. The CDR3 loop spans 15 amino acids. Germline loops: CDR1 DFQATT, CDR2 SNEGSKA (reference sequence). Healthy Russian Caucasian donors spanned ages about 6 to 95 years. Per sample, a minimum of 6 million PBMCs were isolated. PCR was performed a second time for about 7 to 11 cycles using a sample-barcoded 5' primer and a J-beta primer mix. Each of the cDNA molecules was tagged by a template-switch adaptor with 12 random nucleotides. TCRdb reprocessed the 5' RACE reads via MiXCR and lists one record per CDR3 protein. The repertoire holds around 1,100,000 distinct CDR3 sequences, with less than 45% as singletons.

This clonotype was sampled from a man younger than 30 in good health. Sequenced material: blood. V and J are TRBV20-1 and TRBJ1-5; D is unclear. The CDR3 here is CSASGKRPDTQPQHF. The DNA of the CDR3 is TGCAGTGCTAGTGGGAAGAGGCCAGATACTCAGCCCCAGCATTTT.